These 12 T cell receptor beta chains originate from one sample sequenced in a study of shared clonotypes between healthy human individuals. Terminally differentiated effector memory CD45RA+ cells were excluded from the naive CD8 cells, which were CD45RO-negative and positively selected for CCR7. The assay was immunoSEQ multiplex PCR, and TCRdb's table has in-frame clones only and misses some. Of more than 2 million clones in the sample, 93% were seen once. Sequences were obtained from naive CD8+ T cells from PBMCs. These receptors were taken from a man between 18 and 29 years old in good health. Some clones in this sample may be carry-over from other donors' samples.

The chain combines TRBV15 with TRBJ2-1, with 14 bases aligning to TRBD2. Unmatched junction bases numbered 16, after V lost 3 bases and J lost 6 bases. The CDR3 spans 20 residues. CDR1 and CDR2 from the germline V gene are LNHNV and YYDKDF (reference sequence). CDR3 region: CATSSTLGLAGGSFPNEQFF. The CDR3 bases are TGTGCCACCAGCAGTACATTAGGACTAGCGGGAGGTTCATTCCCCAATGAGCAGTTCTTC.

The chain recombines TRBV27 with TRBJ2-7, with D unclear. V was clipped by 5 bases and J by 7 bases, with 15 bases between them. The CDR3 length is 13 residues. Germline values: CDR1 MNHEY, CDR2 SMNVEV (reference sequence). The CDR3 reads CASSPRVYGEQYF. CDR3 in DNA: TGTGCCAGCAGTCCCCGGGTCTATGGAGAGCAGTACTTC.

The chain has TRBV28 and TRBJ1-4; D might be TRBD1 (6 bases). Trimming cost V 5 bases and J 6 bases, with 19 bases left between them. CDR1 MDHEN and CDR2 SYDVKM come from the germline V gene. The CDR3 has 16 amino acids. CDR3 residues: CASSPTPGQPHEKLFF. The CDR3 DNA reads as TGTGCCAGCAGTCCCACTCCCGGACAGCCGCATGAAAAACTGTTTTTT.

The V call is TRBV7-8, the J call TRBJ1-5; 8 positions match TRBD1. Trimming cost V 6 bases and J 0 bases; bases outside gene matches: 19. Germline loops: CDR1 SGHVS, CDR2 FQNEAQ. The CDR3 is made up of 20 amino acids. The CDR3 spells CASSSRPGTGPMDSNQPQHF. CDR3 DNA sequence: TGTGCCAGCAGTTCTAGACCCGGGACAGGCCCTATGGATAGCAATCAGCCCCAGCATTTT.

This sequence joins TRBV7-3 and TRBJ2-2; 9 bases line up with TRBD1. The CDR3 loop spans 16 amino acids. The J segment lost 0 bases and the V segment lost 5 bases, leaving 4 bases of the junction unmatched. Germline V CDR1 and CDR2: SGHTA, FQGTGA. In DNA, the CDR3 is TGTGCCAGCAGCACCCGACAGGGGGCGAACACCGGGGAGCTGTTTTTT. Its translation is CASSTRQGANTGELFF.

The CDR3: CASSLVVATGHEQYF. CDR3 DNA: TGTGCCAGCAGCTTAGTCGTAGCGACAGGCCACGAGCAGTACTTC. The rearrangement joins TRBV7-2 to TRBJ2-7; D may be TRBD1 (6 bases). Germline CDR1 is SGHTA and CDR2 is FQGNSA. The CDR3 has 15 amino acids. V lost 1 base to trimming and J lost 5 bases, with 15 bases between them. The complete variable domain, with remaining parts taken from reference TRBV7-2 and TRBJ2-7, reads GAGVSQSPSNKVTEKGKDVELRCDPISGHTALYWYRQSLGQGLEFLIYFQGNSAPDKSGLPSDRFSAERTGGSVSTLTIQRTQQEDSAVYLCASSLVVATGHEQYFGPGTRLTVT.

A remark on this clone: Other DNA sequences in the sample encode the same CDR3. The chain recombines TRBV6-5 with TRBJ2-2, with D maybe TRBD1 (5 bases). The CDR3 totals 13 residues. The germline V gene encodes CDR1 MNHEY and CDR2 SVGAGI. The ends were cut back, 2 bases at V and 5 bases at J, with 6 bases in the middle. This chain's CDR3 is CASSYRGTGELFF. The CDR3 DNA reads TGTGCCAGCAGTTACAGGGGAACCGGGGAGCTGTTTTTT.

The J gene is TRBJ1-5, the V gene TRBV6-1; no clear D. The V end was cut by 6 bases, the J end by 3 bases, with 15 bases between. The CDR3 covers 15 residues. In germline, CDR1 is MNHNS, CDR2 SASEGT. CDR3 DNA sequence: TGTGCCAGCAGAAACGGGTATGGGTTCAATCAGCCCCAGCATTTT. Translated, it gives CASRNGYGFNQPQHF.

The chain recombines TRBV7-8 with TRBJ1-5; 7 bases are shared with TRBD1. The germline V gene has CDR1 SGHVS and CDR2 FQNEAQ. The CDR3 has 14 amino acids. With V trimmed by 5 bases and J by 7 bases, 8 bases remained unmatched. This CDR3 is CASSPGGAQQPQHF. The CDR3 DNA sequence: TGTGCCAGCAGCCCAGGGGGGGCACAGCAGCCCCAGCATTTT.

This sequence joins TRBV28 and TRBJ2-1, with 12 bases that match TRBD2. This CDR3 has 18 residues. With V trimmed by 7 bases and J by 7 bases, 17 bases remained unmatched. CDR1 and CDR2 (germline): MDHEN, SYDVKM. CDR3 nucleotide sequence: TGTGCCAGCACCCTCAGACTAGCGGGAGAAACGCGCTTGAATGAGCAGTTCTTC. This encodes CASTLRLAGETRLNEQFF.

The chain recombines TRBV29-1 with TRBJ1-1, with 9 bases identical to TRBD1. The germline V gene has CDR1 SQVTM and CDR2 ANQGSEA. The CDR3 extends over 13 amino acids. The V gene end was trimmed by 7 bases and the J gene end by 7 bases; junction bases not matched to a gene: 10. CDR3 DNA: TGCAGCGCCGAAACAGGGGGCAGAGGTGAAGCTTTCTTT. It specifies CSAETGGRGEAFF.

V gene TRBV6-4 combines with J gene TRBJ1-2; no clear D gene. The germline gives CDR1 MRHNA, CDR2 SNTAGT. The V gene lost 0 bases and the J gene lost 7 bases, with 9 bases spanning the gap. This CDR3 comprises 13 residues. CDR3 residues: CASSDSTTGGYTF. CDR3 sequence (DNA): TGTGCCAGCAGTGACTCGACAACGGGTGGCTACACCTTC.